This T cell receptor (beta chain) is drawn from a study of T cell responses to AZD1222 COVID-19 vaccine. For the study at large: Pooling was applied to second doses at about 4 or about 12 weeks.

TCRdb's copy holds only in-frame clones and misses some; the assay was immunoSEQ multiplex PCR. The table lists around 200,000 clones, 80% to 90% of them singletons. This TCR was sampled from an adult in good health. The sample here was peripheral blood, taken on day 0 of AZD1222 vaccination.

In DNA form, the CDR3 reads TGTGCCACCACACAGGGGCCCATGGGAGAGACCCAGTACTTC. It specifies CATTQGPMGETQYF. The chain employs TRBV19 and TRBJ2-5; 7 nucleotides align to TRBD1. V lost 10 bases and J lost 4; bases outside the gene matches: 12. Germline V lookup: CDR1 LNHDA, CDR2 SQIVND (reference sequence). This CDR3 is built from 14 residues.